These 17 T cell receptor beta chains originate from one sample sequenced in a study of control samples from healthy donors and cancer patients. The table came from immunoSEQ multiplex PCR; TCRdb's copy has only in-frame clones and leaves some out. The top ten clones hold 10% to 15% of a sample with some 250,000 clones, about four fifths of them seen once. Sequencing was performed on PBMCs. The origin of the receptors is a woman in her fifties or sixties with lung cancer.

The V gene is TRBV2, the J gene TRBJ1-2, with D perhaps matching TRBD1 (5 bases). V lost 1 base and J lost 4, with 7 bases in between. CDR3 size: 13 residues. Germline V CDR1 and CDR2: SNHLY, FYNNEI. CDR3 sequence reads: CASSEEGVYGYTF. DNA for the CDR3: TGTGCCAGCAGTGAAGAAGGGGTCTATGGCTACACCTTC.

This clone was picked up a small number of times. The chain's CDR3 is CASSHGAGTTSYEQYF. The CDR3 nucleotides read TGTGCCAGCAGCCACGGGGCCGGGACGACTTCCTACGAGCAGTACTTC. The genes are TRBV3-1 (or the pseudogene TRBV3-2) and TRBJ2-7; TRBD1 or TRBD2 may be the D gene (5 bases each). The CDR3 loop spans 16 amino acids. The germline V gene encodes CDR1 LGHDT and CDR2 YNNKEL (reference sequence). V was pared by 3 bases and J by 1 base, with 16 bases between.

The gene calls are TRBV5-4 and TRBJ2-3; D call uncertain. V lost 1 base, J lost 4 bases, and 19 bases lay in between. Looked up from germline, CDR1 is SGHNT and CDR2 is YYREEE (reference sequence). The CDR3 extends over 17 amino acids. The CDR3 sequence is CASSLTLGTRVPDTQYF. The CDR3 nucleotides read TGTGCCAGCAGCTTGACCCTGGGCACTCGGGTCCCAGATACGCAGTATTTT.

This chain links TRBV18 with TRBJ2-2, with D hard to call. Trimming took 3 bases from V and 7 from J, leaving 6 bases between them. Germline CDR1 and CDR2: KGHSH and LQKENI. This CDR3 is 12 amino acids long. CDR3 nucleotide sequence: TGTGCCAGCTCACCTGGCGGCGGGGAGCTGTTTTTT. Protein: CASSPGGGELFF.

CDR3 in amino acids: CASRPTGGGGYTF. CDR3 nucleotide sequence: TGTGCCAGCAGACCGACGGGGGGCGGAGGCTACACCTTC. The rearrangement joins TRBV27 to TRBJ1-2, with TRBD1 as a possible D gene (6 bases). Germline loops: CDR1 MNHEY, CDR2 SMNVEV (reference sequence). This CDR3 spans 13 amino acids. The V gene lost 6 bases and the J gene lost 8 bases, with 16 bases spanning the gap.

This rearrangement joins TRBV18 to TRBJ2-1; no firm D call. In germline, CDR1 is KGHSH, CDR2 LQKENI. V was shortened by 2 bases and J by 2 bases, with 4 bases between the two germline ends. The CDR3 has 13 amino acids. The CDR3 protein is CASSPYPYNEQFF. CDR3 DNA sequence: TGTGCCAGCTCACCATATCCCTACAATGAGCAGTTCTTC.

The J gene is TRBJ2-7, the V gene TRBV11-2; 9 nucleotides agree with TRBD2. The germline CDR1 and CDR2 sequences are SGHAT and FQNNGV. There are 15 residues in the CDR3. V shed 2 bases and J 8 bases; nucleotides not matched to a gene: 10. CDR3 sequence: CASSLQATSGSQQYF. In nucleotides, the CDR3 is TGTGCCAGCAGCTTACAGGCGACTAGCGGCTCCCAGCAGTACTTC. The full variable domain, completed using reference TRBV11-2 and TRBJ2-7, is EAGVAQSPRYKIIEKRQSVAFWCNPISGHATLYWYQQILGQGPKLLIQFQNNGVVDDSQLPKDRFSAERLKGVDSTLKIQPAKLEDSAVYLCASSLQATSGSQQYFGPGTRLTVT.

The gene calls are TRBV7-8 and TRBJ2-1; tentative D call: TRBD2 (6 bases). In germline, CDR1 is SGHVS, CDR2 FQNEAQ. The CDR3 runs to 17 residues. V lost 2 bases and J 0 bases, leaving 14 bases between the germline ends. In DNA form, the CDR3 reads TGTGCCAGCAGCTTACTAGTTAGCGGAAGCTCCTACAATGAGCAGTTCTTC. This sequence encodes CASSLLVSGSSYNEQFF.

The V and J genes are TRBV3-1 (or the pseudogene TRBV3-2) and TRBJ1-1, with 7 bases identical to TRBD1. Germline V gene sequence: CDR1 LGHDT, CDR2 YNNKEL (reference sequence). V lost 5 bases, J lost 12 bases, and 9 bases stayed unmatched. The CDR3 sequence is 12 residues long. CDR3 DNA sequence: TGTGCCAGCAGCGACTTTCCGGACAGGACTTTCTTT. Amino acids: CASSDFPDRTFF.

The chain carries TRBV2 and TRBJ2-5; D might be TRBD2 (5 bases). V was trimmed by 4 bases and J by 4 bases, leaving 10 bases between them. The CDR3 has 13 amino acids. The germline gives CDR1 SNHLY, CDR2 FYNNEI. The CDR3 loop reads CASSAVGRETQYF. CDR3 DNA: TGTGCCAGCAGTGCGGTAGGGAGAGAGACCCAGTACTTC.

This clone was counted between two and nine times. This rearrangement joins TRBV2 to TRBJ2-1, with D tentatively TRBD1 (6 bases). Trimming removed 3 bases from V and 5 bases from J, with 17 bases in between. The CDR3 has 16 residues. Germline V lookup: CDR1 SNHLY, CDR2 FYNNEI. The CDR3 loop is CASSDQWGRGNNEQFF. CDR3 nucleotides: TGTGCCAGCAGTGATCAGTGGGGCAGGGGAAACAATGAGCAGTTCTTC.

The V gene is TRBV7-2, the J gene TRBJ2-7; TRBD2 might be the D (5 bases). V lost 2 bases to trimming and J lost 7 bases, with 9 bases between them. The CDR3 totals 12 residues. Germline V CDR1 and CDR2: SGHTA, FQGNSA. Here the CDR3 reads CASSLTGVEQYF. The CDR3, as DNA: TGTGCCAGCAGCTTAACCGGGGTAGAGCAGTACTTC.

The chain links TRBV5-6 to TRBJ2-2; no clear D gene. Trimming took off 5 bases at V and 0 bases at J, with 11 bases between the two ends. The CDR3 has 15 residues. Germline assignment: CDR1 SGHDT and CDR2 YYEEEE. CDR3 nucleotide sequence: TGTGCCAGCAGTCAGGACGGCACGAACACCGGGGAGCTGTTTTTT. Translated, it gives CASSQDGTNTGELFF. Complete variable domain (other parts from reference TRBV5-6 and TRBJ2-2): DAGVTQSPTHLIKTRGQQVTLRCSPKSGHDTVSWYQQALGQGPQFIFQYYEEEERQRGNFPDRFSGHQFPNYSSELNVNALLLGDSALYLCASSQDGTNTGELFFGEGSRLTVL.

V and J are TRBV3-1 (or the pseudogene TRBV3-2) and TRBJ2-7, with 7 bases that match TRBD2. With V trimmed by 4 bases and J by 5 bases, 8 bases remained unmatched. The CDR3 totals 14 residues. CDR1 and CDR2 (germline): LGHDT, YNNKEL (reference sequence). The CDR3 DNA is TGTGCCAGCAGCCCCTCGTGGGGGGGGAACGAGCAGTACTTC. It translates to CASSPSWGGNEQYF.

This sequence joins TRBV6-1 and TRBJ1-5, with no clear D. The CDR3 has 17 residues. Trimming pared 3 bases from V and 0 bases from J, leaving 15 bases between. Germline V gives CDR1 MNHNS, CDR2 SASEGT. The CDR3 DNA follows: TGTGCCAGCAGTGAGCAGTGGCAGCTAAATAGCAATCAGCCCCAGCATTTT. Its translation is CASSEQWQLNSNQPQHF.

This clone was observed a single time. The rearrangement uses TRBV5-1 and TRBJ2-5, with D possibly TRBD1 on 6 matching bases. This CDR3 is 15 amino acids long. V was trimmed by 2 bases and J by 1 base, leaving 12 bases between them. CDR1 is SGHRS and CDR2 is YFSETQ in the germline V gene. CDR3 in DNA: TGCGCCAGCAGCTTCCTCTCGACAGGCCAAGAGACCCAGTACTTC. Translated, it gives CASSFLSTGQETQYF.

Written as DNA, the CDR3 is TGTGCCAGCAGCCCAACGGCAGGGTGGAATTCACCCCTCCACTTT. Its protein product is CASSPTAGWNSPLHF. The chain is built from TRBV7-3 and TRBJ1-6, with D possibly being TRBD1 (5 bases). CDR1 and CDR2 from the germline V gene are SGHTA and FQGTGA. The CDR3 is made up of 15 amino acids. V lost 5 bases to trimming and J lost 7 bases, with 15 bases between them. The whole variable domain, remainder taken from reference TRBV7-3 and TRBJ1-6, is GAGVSQTPSNKVTEKGKYVELRCDPISGHTALYWYRQSLGQGPEFLIYFQGTGAADDSGLPNDRFFAVRPEGSVSTLKIQRTERGDSAVYLCASSPTAGWNSPLHFGNGTRLTVT.